The entry that follows covers one T cell receptor (beta chain) sequence. Its antigen is not yet known. Within one base of it there is no much larger clone, and no base qualities were kept. The donors were included in the validation cohort of 120 subjects, a group kept apart from the roughly 610-subject first cohort. The data stem from a study of cytomegalovirus exposure and HLA in healthy donors (dated by TCRdb to about 2017). About the full investigation: A later analysis indicated that the 90 to 150 validation repertoires were generated on the platform also employed for the approximately 690 repertoires of the first cohort. To predict cytomegalovirus infection status, the study combined high-throughput TCR immunosequencing, statistical association of individual TCRs with disease status, and machine learning. Besides the first cohort of 666 subjects, a separate validation cohort made up of 120 different subjects was used. The study aimed to test whether signatures of past pathogen exposure could be identified by cataloging public T cell receptors. Overall study outcomes, separate from this receptor: According to the authors, the approach could potentially be generalized to other disease states and immunological phenotypes. The study gave a list of under 200 TCR beta chains associated with cytomegalovirus. In a later analysis, TCRs clustered in the first cohort were found to also tend to co-occur in the approximately 120 validation repertoires, with around 94% of cluster scores above 0. Cytomegalovirus status was reported to be diagnosed by the classifier with high specificity and sensitivity in both the original and validation cohorts. A few of the identified cytomegalovirus-associated TCR beta chains were confirmed in vitro to be specific for cytomegalovirus antigens. While some public TCRs were present in many individuals, most TCR sequences turned up only very rarely across donors. All 130 or so repertoires were used to score co-occurrence in the validation cohort in a later analysis, because that analysis had no HLA typing for the cohort.

The library was prepared using the immunoSEQ multiplex PCR assay. The paper's data handling went like this. A statistical classification framework was built to diagnose cytomegalovirus status from the catalog of TCR beta chain sequences. TCRdb provides this immuneACCESS table in a form limited to in-frame rearrangements. Some clones are lacking; in checked studies, under half of them reflect an unresolved V gene, and why the rest are absent is not known. D and trimming come from the DNA, and the V and J calls and clone size come from that table. This sample gives some 61,000 clones in total; about 97% of them show up just once. The top ten hold about 1.6% of the sample. The V end gives up 5 bases and the J end 2 bases, leaving 3 bases in the junction not matched to a gene. From a lookup of the germline V gene, CDR1 and CDR2 are MDHEN and SYDVKM. The CDR3 holds 15 amino acids from the cysteine to the phenylalanine. CDR3 DNA is the only sequence kept; it has 45 bases, read in frame from the first base.

The sample consisted of PBMCs. The rearranged chain carries TRBV28 and TRBJ2-7, with 13 bases matching TRBD2. This clonotype originated in a woman aged 18-29 years in good health and CMV-seropositive. The CDR3 amino acid sequence is: CASSPLAGGAYEQYF. The DNA reads as follows: TGTGCCAGCAGTCCACTAGCGGGAGGGGCCTACGAGCAGTACTTC.